The rows below give T cell receptor beta chains drawn from one sample of a study of early T cells in non-severe SARS-CoV-2 infection. TCRdb re-called the 5' RACE reads through MiXCR, storing one row per CDR3 protein. The sample has fewer than 75,000 distinct CDR3 sequences, roughly 18% seen once. This specimen consisted of whole blood, obtained at baseline. The origin of the receptors is an adult who was a healthcare worker with PCR-confirmed SARS-CoV-2 infection or an uninfected control (not recorded which). CDR3s include the opening cysteine and the closing phenylalanine or tryptophan. The D gene is left open where the match is weak. Clone size is stated in some rows and not others, as once, few, many or a class when expanded.

v_gene: TRBV15
d_gene: -
j_gene: TRBJ2-7
abundance: -
CDR3aa: CATSRERRGSEQYF
CDR3nt: TGTGCCACCAGCAGAGAAAGGAGGGGAAGCGAGCAGTACTTC

v_gene: TRBV10-1
d_gene: -
j_gene: TRBJ2-2
abundance: -
CDR3aa: CASSGRGGAGELFF
CDR3nt: TGCGCCAGCAGTGGCAGGGGTGGCGCCGGGGAGCTGTTTTTT

v_gene: TRBV28
d_gene: -
j_gene: TRBJ2-7
abundance: -
CDR3aa: CASSLLAGVHEQYF
CDR3nt: TGTGCCAGCAGTTTATTGGCAGGGGTCCACGAGCAGTACTTC

v_gene: TRBV7-2
d_gene: TRBD1
j_gene: TRBJ2-7
abundance: few
CDR3aa: CASSSDRGPPYF
CDR3nt: TGTGCCAGCAGCTCCGACAGGGGCCCTCCATACTTC

v_gene: TRBV12-3/TRBV12-4
d_gene: -
j_gene: TRBJ1-2
abundance: -
CDR3aa: CASSATGSDYGYTF
CDR3nt: TGTGCCAGCAGTGCCACAGGGTCTGACTATGGCTACACCTTC

v_gene: TRBV10-3
d_gene: -
j_gene: TRBJ2-3
abundance: -
CDR3aa: CAIRTRADTQYF
CDR3nt: TGTGCCATCAGGACAAGGGCAGATACGCAGTATTTT

v_gene: TRBV5-1
d_gene: TRBD1
j_gene: TRBJ2-5
abundance: -
CDR3aa: CASSKRDRDFAETQYF
CDR3nt: TGCGCCAGCAGCAAACGGGACAGGGATTTCGCAGAGACCCAGTACTTC

v_gene: TRBV29-1
d_gene: -
j_gene: TRBJ2-5
abundance: -
CDR3aa: CSVRPQETQYF
CDR3nt: TGCAGCGTGCGGCCTCAAGAGACCCAGTACTTC

v_gene: TRBV10-2
d_gene: TRBD1
j_gene: TRBJ1-2
abundance: few
CDR3aa: CASTEGQGYGYTF
CDR3nt: TGCGCCAGCACCGAGGGACAGGGCTATGGCTACACCTTC

v_gene: TRBV30
d_gene: -
j_gene: TRBJ2-7
abundance: -
CDR3aa: CAWSPRPRAYEQYF
CDR3nt: TGTGCCTGGAGTCCCCGCCCGCGGGCCTACGAGCAGTACTTC

v_gene: TRBV6-5
d_gene: TRBD2
j_gene: TRBJ2-5
abundance: -
CDR3aa: CASLAGGETQYF
CDR3nt: TGTGCCAGCCTAGCGGGAGGAGAGACCCAGTACTTC

v_gene: TRBV7-2
d_gene: -
j_gene: TRBJ2-7
abundance: few
CDR3aa: CASSLADGGFYEQYF
CDR3nt: TGTGCCAGCAGCTTAGCGGATGGGGGGTTCTACGAGCAGTACTTC

v_gene: TRBV5-1
d_gene: TRBD1
j_gene: TRBJ1-1
abundance: -
CDR3aa: CASSSQGGANTEAFF
CDR3nt: TGCGCCAGCAGTTCTCAGGGGGGAGCGAACACTGAAGCTTTCTTT

v_gene: TRBV6-2/TRBV6-3
d_gene: -
j_gene: TRBJ1-1
abundance: -
CDR3aa: CASSYGRGTEAFF
CDR3nt: TGTGCCAGCAGTTACGGAAGGGGAACTGAAGCTTTCTTT

v_gene: TRBV27
d_gene: TRBD1
j_gene: TRBJ2-7
abundance: few
CDR3aa: CASSGWTGGAEQYF
CDR3nt: TGTGCCAGCAGTGGTTGGACAGGGGGCGCGGAGCAGTACTTC

v_gene: TRBV7-9
d_gene: -
j_gene: TRBJ2-7
abundance: few
CDR3aa: CASSGPGGGGNSYEQYF
CDR3nt: TGTGCCAGCAGCGGACCCGGGGGTGGCGGGAACTCCTACGAGCAGTACTTC

v_gene: TRBV28
d_gene: TRBD2
j_gene: TRBJ2-5
abundance: -
CDR3aa: CASSFSGGGGTQYF
CDR3nt: TGTGCCAGCAGTTTTAGCGGGGGCGGGGGGACCCAGTACTTC

v_gene: TRBV5-5
d_gene: TRBD1
j_gene: TRBJ2-2
abundance: -
CDR3aa: CTSSLSDRAGGELFF
CDR3nt: TGTACCAGCAGCTTGTCGGACAGGGCTGGCGGGGAGCTGTTTTTT